This T cell receptor beta chain was found in a study of T-cell memory formation after mild COVID-19 (dated by TCRdb to about 2021). Background on the whole study: TCR sequence clusters from the two donors were found to be largely donor specific. Longitudinal TCRalpha and TCRbeta repertoire sequencing tracked T-cell clones expanding and contracting after mild COVID-19 in a couple of donors. Two young, previously healthy adult volunteers made up the cohort, one male and one female.

The germline V gene provides CDR1 SGHAT and CDR2 FQNNGV. V and J are truncated by 5 bases and 9 bases respectively, leaving an intervening sequence of 16 bases. Taken from cysteine to phenylalanine, the CDR3 has 13 residues. The entry retains the CDR3 DNA only, 39 bases that are in frame from base 1. Ficoll-Paque density gradient centrifugation was used to isolate PBMCs. TCRdb names Illumina NovaSeq 6000 as the instrument used. TCRalpha and TCRbeta cDNA libraries were constructed by 5'RACE with constant-segment primers, with sample barcodes and unique molecular identifiers being introduced. RNA was extracted from every sample with Trizol reagent. Amplification of the libraries took two PCR steps, and the second step added a second sample barcode plus Illumina TruSeq adapters. Sequencing of libraries was performed on an Illumina NovaSeq with 2 x 150 bp paired-end reads. In the original analysis: Demultiplexing of reads and collapsing into UMI-guided consensus sequences were performed with migec v1.2.7. Using mixcr v2.1.11, the UMI consensuses were aligned to TRA and TRB V and J templates and assembled into clonotypes. A clonotype was counted as expanded or contracted only if both edgeR and NoisET called the change significant, with noise models trained on biological replicates. edgeR calls used a false discovery rate-adjusted p below 0.01 and a log2 fold-change threshold of 1. As an exploratory analysis of dynamics, max-normalized trajectories of the 1000 most abundant clonotypes were examined by PCA with hierarchical clustering. Separately sequenced CD4+ and CD8+ repertoires were used to assign a CD4 or CD8 phenotype to each responding clone. TCRdb reprocessing: public reads trimmed at Q25 with fastp, clones called with MiXCR, in-frame beta chains kept. All rows with the same CDR3 protein become a single entry with the most common DNA and genes. The V and J calls were not made by the authors but by TCRdb's processing. Present in this sample are around 430,000 distinct CDR3 sequences, roughly 15% of which were seen just once. Together, the top ten hold about a fifth of the sample.

Results the study describes overall, beyond this receptor: The detection of some responding clones in pre-infection memory suggests that pre-existing cross-reactive memory T cells joined the SARS-CoV-2 response. The study covered only a couple of mild cases, and larger cohorts including severe cases with pre-infection samples were considered necessary. Whether the second-wave clones peaking on day 37 were SARS-CoV-2 specific was not confirmed. Contracting CD4+ clones appeared mostly in the CM and EM memory subsets, whereas CD8+ clones were enriched in EMRA. Balanced CD4/CD8 phenotypes were observed for clones contracting from day 15 to 85, whereas a bias towards CD4+ was observed for a second wave of clones expanding from day 15 to 37.

In its sample, this clonotype was seen many times. The target of this receptor is not known. There are no base qualities to consult, and no much larger clone falls within one base. The chain links TRBV11-2 with TRBJ1-1; a weak D assignment points to TRBD1 (5 bases agree). This TCR derives from a man between 18 and 29 years old who had mild COVID-19 (a few samples of this study predate the infection). The sample titles of this study are shuffled in the database, so cell type and time point are left out; the donor was told from shared clones. Specimen: PBMCs or a T cell subset sorted from them (not recorded which). Here is the DNA: TGTGCCAGCAGCCTTCCAGGGAGAGTCCAAGCTTTCTTT. It is translated as CASSLPGRVQAFF.